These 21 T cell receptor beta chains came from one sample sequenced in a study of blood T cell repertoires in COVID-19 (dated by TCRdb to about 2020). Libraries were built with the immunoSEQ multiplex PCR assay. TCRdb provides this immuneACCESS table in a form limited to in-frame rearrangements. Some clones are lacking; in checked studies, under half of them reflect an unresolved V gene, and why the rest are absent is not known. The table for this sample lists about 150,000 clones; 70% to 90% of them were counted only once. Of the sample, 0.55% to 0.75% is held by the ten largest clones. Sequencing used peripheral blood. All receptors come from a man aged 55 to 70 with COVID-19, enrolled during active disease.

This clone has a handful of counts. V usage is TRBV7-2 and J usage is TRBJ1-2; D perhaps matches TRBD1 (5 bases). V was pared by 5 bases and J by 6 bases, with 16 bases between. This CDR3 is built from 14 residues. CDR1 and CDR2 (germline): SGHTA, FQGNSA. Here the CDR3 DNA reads TGTGCCAGCAGCCCAGGGTACCTGCTGGATGGCTACACCTTC. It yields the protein CASSPGYLLDGYTF.

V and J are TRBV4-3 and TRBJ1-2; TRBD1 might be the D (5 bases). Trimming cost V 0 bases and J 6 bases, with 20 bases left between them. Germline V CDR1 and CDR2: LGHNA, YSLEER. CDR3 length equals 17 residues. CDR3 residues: CASSQEPGSGGRDGYTF. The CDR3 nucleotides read TGCGCCAGCAGCCAAGAACCAGGTAGCGGGGGAAGGGATGGCTACACCTTC.

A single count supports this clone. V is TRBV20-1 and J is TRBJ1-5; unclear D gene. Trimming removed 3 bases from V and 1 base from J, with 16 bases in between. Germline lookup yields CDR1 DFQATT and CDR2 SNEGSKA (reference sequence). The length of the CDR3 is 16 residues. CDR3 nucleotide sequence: TGCAGTGCTAGTGTCGCACGTCAGGTCAGCAATCAGCCCCAGCATTTT. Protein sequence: CSASVARQVSNQPQHF.

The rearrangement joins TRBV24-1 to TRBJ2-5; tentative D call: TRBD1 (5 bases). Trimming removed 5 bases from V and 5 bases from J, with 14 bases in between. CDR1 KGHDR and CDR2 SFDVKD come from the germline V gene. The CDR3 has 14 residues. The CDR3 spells CATSGQGGTETQYF. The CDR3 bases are TGTGCCACCAGTGGGCAGGGTGGTACGGAGACCCAGTACTTC.

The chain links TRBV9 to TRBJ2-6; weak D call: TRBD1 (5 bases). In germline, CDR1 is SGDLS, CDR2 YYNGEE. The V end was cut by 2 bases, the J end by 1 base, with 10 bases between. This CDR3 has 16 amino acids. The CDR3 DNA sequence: TGTGCCAGCAGCGTCGGTCAGGGATCTGGGGCCAACGTCCTGACTTTC. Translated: CASSVGQGSGANVLTF.

The CDR3 nucleotides are TGTGCCAGCAGCACTGGACAGGGCTCTGCCCGGGGCACCATATATTTT. Its protein product is CASSTGQGSARGTIYF. The rearrangement links TRBV5-4 to TRBJ1-3; 8 bases agree with TRBD1. After removal of 4 bases from V and 9 bases from J, the junction contained 15 bases not matched to a gene. CDR3 length: 16 residues. The germline V gene has CDR1 SGHNT and CDR2 YYREEE (reference sequence).

CDR3 region: CASSGEGAGNQPQHF. The CDR3 coding sequence is TGTGCCAGCAGTGGAGAGGGGGCGGGCAATCAGCCCCAGCATTTT. The rearrangement links TRBV28 to TRBJ1-5, with 7 bases aligning to TRBD1. Germline CDR1 and CDR2: MDHEN and SYDVKM. This CDR3 is 15 amino acids long. Losses at the gene ends were 5 bases for V and 2 bases for J; bases not matched to a gene: 6.

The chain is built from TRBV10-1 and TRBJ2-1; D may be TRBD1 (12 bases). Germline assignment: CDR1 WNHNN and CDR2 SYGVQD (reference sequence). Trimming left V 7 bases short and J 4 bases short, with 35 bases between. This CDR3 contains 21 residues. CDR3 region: CASISGQGALAGGTLYNEQFF. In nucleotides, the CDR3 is TGCGCCAGCATATCGGGACAGGGGGCCCTAGCGGGAGGTACCCTATACAATGAGCAGTTCTTC.

The CDR3: CASSLARGRNTEAFF. The CDR3 DNA follows: TGTGCCAGCAGCTTAGCCAGGGGGCGGAACACTGAAGCTTTCTTT. This sequence joins TRBV7-8 and TRBJ1-1; 8 nucleotides align to TRBD1. J was trimmed by 1 base and V by 0 bases; bases with no gene match: 1. CDR1 is SGHVS and CDR2 is FQNEAQ in the germline V gene. The CDR3 spans 15 residues.

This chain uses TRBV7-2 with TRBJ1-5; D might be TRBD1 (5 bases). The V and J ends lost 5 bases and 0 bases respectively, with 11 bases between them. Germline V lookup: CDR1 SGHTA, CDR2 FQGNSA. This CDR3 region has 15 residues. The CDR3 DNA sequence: TGTGCCAGCAGCACCCAGGGCATTAGCAATCAGCCCCAGCATTTT. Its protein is CASSTQGISNQPQHF. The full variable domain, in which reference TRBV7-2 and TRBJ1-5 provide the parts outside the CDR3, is GAGVSQSPSNKVTEKGKDVELRCDPISGHTALYWYRQSLGQGLEFLIYFQGNSAPDKSGLPSDRFSAERTGGSVSTLTIQRTQQEDSAVYLCASSTQGISNQPQHFGDGTRLSIL.

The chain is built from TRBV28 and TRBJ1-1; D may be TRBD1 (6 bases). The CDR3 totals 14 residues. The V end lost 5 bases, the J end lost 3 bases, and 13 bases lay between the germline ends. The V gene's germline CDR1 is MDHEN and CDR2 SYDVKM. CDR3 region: CASSRPDSYTEAFF. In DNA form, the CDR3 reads TGTGCCAGCAGTCGCCCGGACAGCTACACTGAAGCTTTCTTT.

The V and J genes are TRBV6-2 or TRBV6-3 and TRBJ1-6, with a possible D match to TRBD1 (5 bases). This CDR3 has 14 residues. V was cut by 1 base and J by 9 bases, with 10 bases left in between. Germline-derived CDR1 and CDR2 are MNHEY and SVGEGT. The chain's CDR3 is CASSYLGGGSPLHF. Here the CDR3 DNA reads TGTGCCAGCAGTTACTTGGGGGGGGGTTCACCCCTCCACTTT.

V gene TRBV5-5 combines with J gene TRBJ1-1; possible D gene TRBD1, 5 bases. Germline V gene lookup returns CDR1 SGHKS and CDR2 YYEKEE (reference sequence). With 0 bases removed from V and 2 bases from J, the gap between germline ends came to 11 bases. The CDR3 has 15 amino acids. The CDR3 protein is CASSLGQKINTEAFF. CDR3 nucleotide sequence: TGTGCCAGCAGCTTGGGACAGAAAATCAACACTGAAGCTTTCTTT.

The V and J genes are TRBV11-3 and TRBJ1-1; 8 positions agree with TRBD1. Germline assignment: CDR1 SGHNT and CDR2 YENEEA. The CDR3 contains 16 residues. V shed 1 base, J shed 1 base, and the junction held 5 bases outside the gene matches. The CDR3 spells CASSLGGQVRNTEAFF. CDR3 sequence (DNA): TGTGCCAGCAGCTTAGGGGGACAGGTTAGGAACACTGAAGCTTTCTTT.

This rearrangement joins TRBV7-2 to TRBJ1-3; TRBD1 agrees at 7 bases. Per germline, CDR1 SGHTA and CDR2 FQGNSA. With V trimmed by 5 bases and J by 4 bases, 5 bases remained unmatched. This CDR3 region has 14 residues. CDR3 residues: CASSLQGYGNTIYF. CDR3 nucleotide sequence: TGTGCCAGCAGCCTACAGGGGTACGGAAACACCATATATTTT.

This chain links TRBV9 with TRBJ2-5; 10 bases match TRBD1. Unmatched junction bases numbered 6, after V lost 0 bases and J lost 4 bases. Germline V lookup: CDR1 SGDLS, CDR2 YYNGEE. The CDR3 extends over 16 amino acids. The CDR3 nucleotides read TGTGCCAGCAGCGTAGATCCGGGACAGGGGACAGAGACCCAGTACTTC. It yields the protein CASSVDPGQGTETQYF.

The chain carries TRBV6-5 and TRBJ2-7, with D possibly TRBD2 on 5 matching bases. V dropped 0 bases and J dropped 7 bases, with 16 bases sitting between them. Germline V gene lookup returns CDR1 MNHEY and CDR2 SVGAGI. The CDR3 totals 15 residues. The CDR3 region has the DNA TGTGCCAGCAGTTACTCTAGCGCCGGAAGGAGGGAGCAGTACTTC. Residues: CASSYSSAGRREQYF.

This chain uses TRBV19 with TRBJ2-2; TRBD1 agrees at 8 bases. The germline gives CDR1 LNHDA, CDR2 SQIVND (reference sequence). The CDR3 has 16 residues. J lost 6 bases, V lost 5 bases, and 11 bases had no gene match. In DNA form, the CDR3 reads TGTGCCAGTAGTCTTGGGACAGGCGGGGAACCCGGGGAGCTGTTTTTT. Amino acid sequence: CASSLGTGGEPGELFF.

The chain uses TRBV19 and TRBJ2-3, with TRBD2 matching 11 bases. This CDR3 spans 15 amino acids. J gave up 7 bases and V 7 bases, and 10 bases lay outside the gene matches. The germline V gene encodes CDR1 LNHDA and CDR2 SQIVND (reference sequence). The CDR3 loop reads CASKSPGLAANTQYF. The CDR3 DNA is TGTGCCAGTAAGTCGCCGGGACTAGCGGCCAATACGCAGTATTTT.

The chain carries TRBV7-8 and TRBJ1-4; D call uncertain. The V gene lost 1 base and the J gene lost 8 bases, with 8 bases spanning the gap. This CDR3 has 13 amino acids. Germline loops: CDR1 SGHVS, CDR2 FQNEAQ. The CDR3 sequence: CASSLGESEKLFF. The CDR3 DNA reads TGTGCCAGCAGCTTAGGGGAGTCGGAAAAACTGTTTTTT.

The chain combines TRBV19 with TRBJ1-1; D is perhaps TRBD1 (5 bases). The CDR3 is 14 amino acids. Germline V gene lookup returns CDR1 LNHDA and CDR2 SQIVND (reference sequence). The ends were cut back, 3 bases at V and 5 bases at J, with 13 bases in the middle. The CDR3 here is CASSIRQLRTEAFF. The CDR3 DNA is TGTGCCAGTAGTATTAGACAGCTGAGGACTGAAGCTTTCTTT.